Listed below are T cell receptor beta chains from one sample, sequenced in a study of tumor-infiltrating lymphocytes in oesophageal squamous cell carcinoma. One entry per CDR3 protein results from TCRdb running MiXCR on the PCR reads. The sample contains 11,000 to 15,000 distinct CDR3 sequences, roughly 47% of which appear only once. Sequenced input: blood. These receptors came from a male donor with esophageal squamous cell carcinoma. Both conserved end residues are part of each CDR3. The D gene is left open where the match is weak. Part of the rows lack a size; the others show once, few, many or a class for expanded clones.

CDR3 length: 15; clone size: medium-sized; J gene: TRBJ2-2; V gene: TRBV11-2; D gene: -; CDR3 protein: CASSLVPGFTGELFF; CDR3 DNA: TGTGCCAGCAGCTTAGTTCCGGGATTCACCGGGGAGCTGTTTTTT
CDR3 length: 14; clone size: many; J gene: TRBJ2-5; V gene: TRBV5-1; D gene: TRBD1; CDR3 protein: CASSLQGAEETQYF; CDR3 DNA: TGCGCCAGCAGCTTACAGGGGGCGGAAGAGACCCAGTACTTC
CDR3 length: 16; clone size: -; J gene: TRBJ2-3; V gene: TRBV7-4; D gene: -; CDR3 protein: CASSPGNSDSTDTQYF; CDR3 DNA: TGTGCCAGCAGCCCCGGGAATAGCGATAGCACAGATACGCAGTATTTT
CDR3 length: 13; clone size: many; J gene: TRBJ1-2; V gene: TRBV6-1; D gene: TRBD1; CDR3 protein: CASSRGRGDGYTF; CDR3 DNA: TGTGCCAGCAGCAGGGGGAGGGGGGATGGCTACACCTTC
CDR3 length: 16; clone size: many; J gene: TRBJ2-5; V gene: TRBV11-2; D gene: -; CDR3 protein: CASSLSRAGGRTTQYF; CDR3 DNA: TGTGCCAGCAGCTTAAGTCGGGCCGGGGGTCGAACCACCCAGTACTTC
CDR3 length: 16; clone size: -; J gene: TRBJ2-1; V gene: TRBV7-3; D gene: -; CDR3 protein: CASSLATGSSYNEQFF; CDR3 DNA: TGTGCCAGCAGCTTAGCGACCGGAAGCTCCTACAATGAGCAGTTCTTC
CDR3 length: 18; clone size: many; J gene: TRBJ2-7; V gene: TRBV11-3; D gene: -; CDR3 protein: CASSSSRGPLARGFEQYF; CDR3 DNA: TGTGCCAGCAGCTCCTCACGCGGCCCCCTGGCCAGGGGTTTCGAGCAGTACTTC
CDR3 length: 15; clone size: -; J gene: TRBJ2-1; V gene: TRBV20-1; D gene: -; CDR3 protein: CSARDLGLGYNEQFF; CDR3 DNA: TGCAGTGCTAGAGATCTAGGCCTCGGGTACAATGAGCAGTTCTTC
CDR3 length: 16; clone size: -; J gene: TRBJ2-3; V gene: TRBV7-2; D gene: TRBD2; CDR3 protein: CASSKGEAGGRDTQYF; CDR3 DNA: TGTGCCAGCAGCAAGGGAGAAGCGGGAGGCAGGGATACGCAGTATTTT
CDR3 length: 15; clone size: medium-sized; J gene: TRBJ1-5; V gene: TRBV12-3/TRBV12-4; D gene: -; CDR3 protein: CASSSQFTGLQPQHF; CDR3 DNA: TGTGCCAGCAGTTCACAATTTACAGGGTTGCAGCCCCAGCATTTT
CDR3 length: 14; clone size: -; J gene: TRBJ1-2; V gene: TRBV7-2; D gene: TRBD1; CDR3 protein: CASSPDRGTYGYTF; CDR3 DNA: TGTGCCAGCAGCCCCGACAGGGGAACATATGGCTACACCTTC
CDR3 length: 12; clone size: medium-sized; J gene: TRBJ2-7; V gene: TRBV7-3; D gene: -; CDR3 protein: CASSLPGRQQYF; CDR3 DNA: TGTGCCAGCAGCCTCCCCGGACGGCAGCAGTACTTC
CDR3 length: 13; clone size: -; J gene: TRBJ1-5; V gene: TRBV7-3; D gene: TRBD1; CDR3 protein: CASSLTGNQPQHF; CDR3 DNA: TGTGCCAGCAGCTTGACAGGGAATCAGCCCCAGCATTTT
CDR3 length: 17; clone size: medium-sized; J gene: TRBJ2-7; V gene: TRBV12-3/TRBV12-4; D gene: TRBD2; CDR3 protein: CASTIALAGLQAYEQYF; CDR3 DNA: TGTGCCAGCACAATCGCGCTAGCGGGCCTCCAAGCCTACGAGCAGTACTTC
CDR3 length: 15; clone size: few; J gene: TRBJ2-7; V gene: TRBV5-6; D gene: TRBD2; CDR3 protein: CASSLLAGIYNEQYF; CDR3 DNA: TGTGCCAGCAGCTTGCTAGCGGGCATTTACAATGAGCAGTACTTC
CDR3 length: 17; clone size: -; J gene: TRBJ2-3; V gene: TRBV6-8; D gene: TRBD1; CDR3 protein: CASSSRRQGASTDTQYF; CDR3 DNA: TGTGCCAGCAGTTCACGACGACAGGGGGCGAGCACAGATACGCAGTATTTT
CDR3 length: 13; clone size: -; J gene: TRBJ1-2; V gene: TRBV7-6; D gene: -; CDR3 protein: CASSLVGGYGYTF; CDR3 DNA: TGTGCCAGCAGCTTAGTCGGTGGCTATGGCTACACCTTC